The 26 T cell receptor beta chains below were found in one sample sequenced in a study of response to subunit inactivated influenza vaccine. MiXCR was run by TCRdb on the RT-PCR reads, yielding one entry per CDR3 protein. The sample records roughly 700,000 distinct CDR3 sequences, about 15% being singletons. Source: PBMCs from blood, taken about 14 days before vaccination. The receptors here all came from a man aged 50-60 years who received an inactivated influenza vaccine.

This chain joins TRBV7-2 and TRBJ1-6; D unresolved. The CDR3 runs to 13 residues. Germline CDR1 and CDR2: SGHTA and FQGNSA. Trimming left V 1 base short and J 9 bases short, with 7 bases between. This CDR3 reads CASSLEQLSPLHF. Here the CDR3 DNA reads TGTGCCAGCAGCTTAGAACAGCTTTCACCCCTCCACTTT.

This sequence joins TRBV6-2 or TRBV6-3 and TRBJ2-1, with 7 bases identical to TRBD2. V lost 6 bases and J lost 5; bases outside the gene matches: 16. Per the germline V gene, CDR1 is MNHEY and CDR2 is SVGEGT. The CDR3 totals 17 residues. CDR3 residues: CASRPTMRRETNNEQFF. In DNA, the CDR3 is TGTGCCAGCAGGCCCACCATGAGGCGGGAGACTAACAATGAGCAGTTCTTC.

This clonotype has just a few counts. This chain links TRBV6-1 with TRBJ1-2, with a possible D match to TRBD1 (6 bases). Between the trimmed V and J ends, which lost 4 bases and 0 bases, there was a span of 18 bases. This CDR3 is 17 amino acids long. Germline CDR1 MNHNS, CDR2 SASEGT. CDR3 DNA: TGTGCCAGCAGTGCCCCAACAGGGCTAAGGACTAACTATGGCTACACCTTC. Its protein is CASSAPTGLRTNYGYTF.

This clonotype occurred a few times. The CDR3 DNA sequence: TGTGCCAGCAGCCTAGGGCTACTAGCGGGTCGGAAAGAGACCCAGTACTTC. This encodes CASSLGLLAGRKETQYF. This chain uses TRBV7-2 with TRBJ2-5, with TRBD2 identical over 9 bases. The CDR3 has 17 amino acids. V shed 5 bases, J shed 3 bases, and the junction held 13 bases outside the gene matches. The germline V gene has CDR1 SGHTA and CDR2 FQGNSA.

This clonotype showed up just a few times. The V gene is TRBV4-2, the J gene TRBJ2-5; D might be TRBD2 (5 bases). CDR3 length equals 15 residues. V lost 1 base and J lost 3, with 12 bases in between. CDR1 LGHNA and CDR2 YNFKEQ come from the germline V gene. The CDR3 DNA sequence: TGTGCCAGCAGCCAAGTAGGCGGACTTAAAGAGACCCAGTACTTC. This encodes CASSQVGGLKETQYF.

This clonotype was picked up a small number of times. This chain joins TRBV3-1 and TRBJ1-6; D ambiguous. Trimming cost V 5 bases and J 0 bases, with 14 bases left between them. CDR3 length: 17 residues. Germline CDR1 is LGHDT and CDR2 is YNNKEL (reference sequence). CDR3 sequence (DNA): TGTGCCAGCAGCTCTTTTGGCGAGATCTCCTATAATTCACCCCTCCACTTT. Protein product: CASSSFGEISYNSPLHF.

This clonotype was picked up one time. This could be a read error, since a much larger clone is one nucleotide away. The chain combines TRBV29-1 with TRBJ2-1; D could derive from TRBD1 or TRBD2 (5 bases each). The CDR3 runs to 11 residues. CDR1 is SQVTM and CDR2 is ANQGSEA in the germline V gene. The CDR3 is CSVAFGGEQSF. CDR3 in DNA: TGCAGCGTTGCGTTTGGGGGTGAGCAGTCCTTC.

This clonotype was picked up a small number of times. The chain carries TRBV20-1 and TRBJ2-5, with D possibly matching TRBD1 (5 bases). This CDR3 is built from 13 residues. CDR1 and CDR2 (germline): DFQATT, SNEGSKA (reference sequence). Trimming stripped 7 bases from V and 2 bases from J, with 14 bases between. CDR3 in DNA: TGCAGTGTCGCGACAGCTTCTCAAGAGACCCAGTACTTC. Amino acid sequence: CSVATASQETQYF.

This clonotype was seen more than once but under ten times. The chain is built from TRBV18 and TRBJ2-3, with 10 bases identical to TRBD2. The CDR3 runs 16 residues. V dropped 0 bases and J dropped 2; count of bases not matched to a gene: 2. Germline CDR1 reads KGHSH; CDR2 reads LQKENI. The CDR3 coding sequence is TGTGCCAGCTCACCACCCGGACTAGCGGACACAGATACGCAGTATTTT. This translates into CASSPPGLADTDTQYF.

This clonotype turned up a few times. The chain joins TRBV28 to TRBJ2-1; D might be TRBD2 (7 bases). V lost 5 bases to trimming and J lost 2 bases, with 16 bases between them. Germline V gene sequence: CDR1 MDHEN, CDR2 SYDVKM. The CDR3 loop spans 16 amino acids. CDR3 in DNA: TGTGCCAGCAGTCCGGCGGGGGCGGTGGCCTACAATGAGCAGTTCTTC. It is translated as CASSPAGAVAYNEQFF.

The genes are TRBV5-6 and TRBJ2-1, with D maybe TRBD2 (6 bases). Between the trimmed V and J ends, which lost 4 bases and 8 bases, there was a span of 13 bases. The CDR3 is 13 amino acids. Germline CDR1 SGHDT, CDR2 YYEEEE. The CDR3 DNA reads as TGTGCCAGCAGCACGGGTGGGGGGTATGAGCAGTTCTTC. Amino acid sequence: CASSTGGGYEQFF. Supplemented by reference TRBV5-6 and TRBJ2-1, the full variable domain reads DAGVTQSPTHLIKTRGQQVTLRCSPKSGHDTVSWYQQALGQGPQFIFQYYEEEERQRGNFPDRFSGHQFPNYSSELNVNALLLGDSALYLCASSTGGGYEQFFGPGTRLTVL.

In its sample, this clonotype was seen a few times. The chain links TRBV12-3 or TRBV12-4 to TRBJ1-3; tentatively, D is TRBD1 (6 bases). CDR3 size: 15 residues. The V and J ends lost 1 base and 2 bases respectively, with 9 bases between them. Here the CDR3 reads CASSLGTVAGNTIYF. CDR3 DNA: TGTGCCAGCAGTTTAGGGACAGTTGCTGGAAACACCATATATTTT.

This clonotype appeared once. This chain's CDR3 is CSALGGSHNEQFF. CDR3 DNA: TGCAGTGCTCTGGGGGGGAGCCACAATGAGCAGTTCTTC. The V and J genes are TRBV20-1 and TRBJ2-1, with 7 bases matching TRBD2. Unmatched junction bases numbered 6, after V lost 5 bases and J lost 5 bases. The CDR3 has 13 amino acids. Germline V gene lookup returns CDR1 DFQATT and CDR2 SNEGSKA (reference sequence).

This clonotype was observed a few times. V gene TRBV27 combines with J gene TRBJ1-1, with unresolved D. The CDR3 runs 15 residues. Trimming removed 5 bases at V and 1 base at J, with 14 bases between. Germline V gene lookup returns CDR1 MNHEY and CDR2 SMNVEV (reference sequence). Written as DNA, the CDR3 is TGTGCCAGCAGTAGACTTCTTAAGGGGAACACTGAAGCTTTCTTT. Residues: CASSRLLKGNTEAFF.

V and J are TRBV4-1 and TRBJ2-1, with a weak D call TRBD1 (6 bases). V was cut by 4 bases and J by 8 bases, with 21 bases left in between. CDR1 and CDR2 (germline): MGHRA, YSYEKL. The length of the CDR3 is 16 residues. The CDR3 DNA follows: TGCGCCAGCAGCCCGGTGGTGTGGGGGCACCGAGATGAGCAGTTCTTC. This codes for CASSPVVWGHRDEQFF.

The chain links TRBV3-1 to TRBJ1-5; 8 bases agree with TRBD1. V dropped 1 base and J dropped 3; count of bases not matched to a gene: 5. Per the germline V gene, CDR1 is LGHDT and CDR2 is YNNKEL (reference sequence). The CDR3 is 16 amino acids. CDR3 sequence reads: CASSQGTGPPNQPQHF. CDR3 DNA: TGTGCCAGCAGCCAAGGGACAGGGCCCCCCAATCAGCCCCAGCATTTT. The whole variable domain, remainder taken from reference TRBV3-1 and TRBJ1-5, is DTAVSQTPKYLVTQMGNDKSIKCEQNLGHDTMYWYKQDSKKFLKIMFSYNNKELIINETVPNRFSPKSPDKAHLNLHINSLELGDSAVYFCASSQGTGPPNQPQHFGDGTRLSIL.

The rearrangement uses TRBV7-6 and TRBJ2-1; 8 bases are a match to TRBD1. The germline gives CDR1 SGHVS, CDR2 FNYEAQ. Trimming took 2 bases from V and 7 from J; bases not matched to a gene: 25. The CDR3 has 21 residues. The CDR3, as DNA: TGTGCCAGCAGCTTAATACACGGGATTGGTCTGGGACAGGCGTTTGGGAATGAGCAGTTCTTC. Translating it yields CASSLIHGIGLGQAFGNEQFF.

This clonotype was counted only a few times. The V gene is TRBV10-3, the J gene TRBJ2-7, with 9 bases fitting TRBD1. Unmatched junction bases numbered 6, after V lost 7 bases and J lost 2 bases. CDR1 and CDR2 from the germline V gene are ENHRY and SYGVKD. CDR3 size: 14 residues. Written as DNA, the CDR3 is TGTGCCATCACCTTGGGACAGGGACCCTACGAGCAGTACTTC. Protein: CAITLGQGPYEQYF.

The rearrangement uses TRBV5-1 and TRBJ2-2, with 7 bases that match TRBD1. CDR1 is SGHRS, CDR2 YFSETQ, per germline. The CDR3 length is 16 residues. V lost 0 bases, J lost 1 base, and 3 bases stayed unmatched. The CDR3 nucleotides read TGCGCCAGCAGCTTGGTTCCAGGGGGGAACACCGGGGAGCTGTTTTTT. The encoded protein is CASSLVPGGNTGELFF.

This clonotype was detected a few times. This chain uses TRBV20-1 with TRBJ2-7; D is ambiguous. The V end was cut by 4 bases, the J end by 3 bases, with 10 bases between. The CDR3 extends over 12 amino acids. Germline-derived CDR1 and CDR2 are DFQATT and SNEGSKA (reference sequence). This CDR3 reads CSATRQGYEQYF. Here the CDR3 DNA reads TGCAGTGCTACCAGACAAGGCTACGAGCAGTACTTC.

This clonotype has more than one count but fewer than ten. The V and J genes are TRBV7-2 and TRBJ2-7; D is ambiguous. The CDR3 is made up of 14 amino acids. The ends were cut back, 10 bases at V and 0 bases at J, with 16 bases in the middle. Germline CDR1 reads SGHTA; CDR2 reads FQGNSA. The DNA of the CDR3 is TGTGCCACCAACGCCCTAGGGCCCTCCTACGAGCAGTACTTC. This translates into CATNALGPSYEQYF.

CDR3 protein: CASSPSPTTNNEQFF. In nucleotides, the CDR3 is TGTGCCAGCTCACCATCTCCGACTACCAACAATGAGCAGTTCTTC. This chain connects TRBV18 to TRBJ2-1; D perhaps matches TRBD2 (5 bases). CDR1 is KGHSH and CDR2 is LQKENI in the germline V gene. V was shortened by 2 bases and J by 5 bases, with 13 bases between the two germline ends. The CDR3 spans 15 residues.

This clonotype was seen a few times. This sequence joins TRBV10-3 and TRBJ2-5; the D gene is possibly TRBD2 (6 bases). This CDR3 is built from 14 residues. Looked up from germline, CDR1 is ENHRY and CDR2 is SYGVKD. The V end lost 8 bases, the J end lost 0 bases, and 13 bases lay between the germline ends. CDR3 nucleotides: TGTGCCATCGCCCCGGGGGACTACCAAGAGACCCAGTACTTC. Protein sequence: CAIAPGDYQETQYF.

V is TRBV2 and J is TRBJ2-1; 10 bases align to TRBD2. V lost 3 bases, J lost 11 bases, and 10 bases stayed unmatched. Germline V gene data show CDR1 as SNHLY and CDR2 as FYNNEI. The CDR3 extends over 15 amino acids. The CDR3 nucleotides read TGTGCCAGCAGTGAGGCAGCGGGGGGGAACGCACAGCAGTTCTTC. Translated: CASSEAAGGNAQQFF.

This clonotype was seen repeatedly, ten times or more. This chain links TRBV5-1 with TRBJ2-1, with D perhaps being TRBD1 or TRBD2 (6 bases each). Trimming left V 0 bases short and J 0 bases short, with 10 bases between. The CDR3 is 16 amino acids. The V gene's germline CDR1 is SGHRS and CDR2 YFSETQ. Here the CDR3 DNA reads TGCGCCAGCAGCTTGGCCGGGGGCTCCTCCTACAATGAGCAGTTCTTC. It codes for CASSLAGGSSYNEQFF. The complete variable domain, with remaining parts taken from reference TRBV5-1 and TRBJ2-1, reads KAGVTQTPRYLIKTRGQQVTLSCSPISGHRSVSWYQQTPGQGLQFLFEYFSETQRNKGNFPGRFSGRQFSNSRSEMNVSTLELGDSALYLCASSLAGGSSYNEQFFGPGTRLTVL.

The J gene is TRBJ2-7, the V gene TRBV6-1, with 8 bases aligning to TRBD1. This CDR3 has 13 amino acids. Germline assignment: CDR1 MNHNS and CDR2 SASEGT. The V and J ends lost 4 bases and 3 bases, in that order; junction bases with no gene match: 2. This CDR3 is CASSGGTGYEQYF. The CDR3 coding sequence is TGTGCCAGCAGTGGGGGGACAGGCTACGAGCAGTACTTC.